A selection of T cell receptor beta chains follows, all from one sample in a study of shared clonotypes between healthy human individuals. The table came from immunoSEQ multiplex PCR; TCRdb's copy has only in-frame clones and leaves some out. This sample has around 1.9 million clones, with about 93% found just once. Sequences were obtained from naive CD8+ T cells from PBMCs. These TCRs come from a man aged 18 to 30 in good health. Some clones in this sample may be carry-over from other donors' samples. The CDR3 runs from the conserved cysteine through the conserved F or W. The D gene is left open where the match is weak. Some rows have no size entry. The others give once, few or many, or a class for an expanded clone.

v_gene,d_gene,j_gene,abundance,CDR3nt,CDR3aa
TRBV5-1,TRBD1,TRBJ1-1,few,TGCGCCAGCAGCTTGGCATGGGGACAGGGTGAAGCTTTCTTT,CASSLAWGQGEAFF
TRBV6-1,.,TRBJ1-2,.,TGTGCCAGCAGCCAAAGGGGGTTCCCTTCCTATGGCTACACCTTC,CASSQRGFPSYGYTF
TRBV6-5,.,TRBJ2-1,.,TGTGCCAGCAGCGGGGCTAGATCCTACAATGAGCAGTTCTTC,CASSGARSYNEQFF
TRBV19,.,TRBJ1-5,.,TGTGCCGCAACGCAGGGGTTCAGCAATCAGCCCCAGCATTTT,CAATQGFSNQPQHF
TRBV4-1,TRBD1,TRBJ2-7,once,TGCGCCAGCAGCCTTAGACAGGGGCTTTCCTACGAGCAGTACTTC,CASSLRQGLSYEQYF
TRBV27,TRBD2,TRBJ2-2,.,TGTGCCAGCAGTATCTCTTTAGCGGGGACGAACACCGGGGAGCTGTTTTTT,CASSISLAGTNTGELFF
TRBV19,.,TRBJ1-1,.,TGTGCCAGTAGTAGACCCCCCACTGAAGCTTTCTTT,CASSRPPTEAFF
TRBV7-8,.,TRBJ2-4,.,TGTGCCAGCAGCTCTAACCCGTTGGACATTCAGTACTTC,CASSSNPLDIQYF
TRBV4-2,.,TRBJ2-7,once,TGTGCCAGCAGCCAAGTCGCGGCCGATAGCTCCTACGAGCAGTACTTC,CASSQVAADSSYEQYF
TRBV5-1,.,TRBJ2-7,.,TGCGCCAGCAGCACGGACTATTATGGACAACACTACGAGCAGTACTTC,CASSTDYYGQHYEQYF
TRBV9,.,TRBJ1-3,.,TGTGCCAGCAGCGTAGGAGTCGGCCTCGCGGGGAGCCCTGGAAACACCATATATTTT,CASSVGVGLAGSPGNTIYF
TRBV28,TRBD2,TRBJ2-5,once,TGTGCCAGCAGTTTTCTTGCGGGAGAGAAGGAGACCCAGTACTTC,CASSFLAGEKETQYF
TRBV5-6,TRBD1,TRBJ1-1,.,TGTGCCAGCAGCCTAGGGGGACAGTACACTGAAGCTTTCTTT,CASSLGGQYTEAFF
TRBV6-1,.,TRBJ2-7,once,TGTGCCAGCAGTAAGTCCAGGGTTGGGTCCTACGAGCAGTACTTC,CASSKSRVGSYEQYF
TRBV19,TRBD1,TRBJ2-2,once,TGTGCCAGTAGTAGACGGGACAGGGTCACCGGGGAGCTGTTTTTT,CASSRRDRVTGELFF
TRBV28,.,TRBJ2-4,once,TGTGCCAGCAGCGCATTCGGCGAATTTCTATTAGCCAAAAACATTCAGTACTTC,CASSAFGEFLLAKNIQYF
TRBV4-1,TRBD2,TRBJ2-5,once,TGCGCCAGCAGCCCGAGGACTAGCGGGGGCGGTTGGGCCCAGTACTTC,CASSPRTSGGGWAQYF
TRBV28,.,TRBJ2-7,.,TGTGCCAGCAGTTGGGCTTTCTACGAGCAGTACTTC,CASSWAFYEQYF
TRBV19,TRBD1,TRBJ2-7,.,TGTGCCAGTAGTATCTGGGGGCAGGGGGCCAACGAGCAGTACTTC,CASSIWGQGANEQYF
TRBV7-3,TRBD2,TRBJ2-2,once,TGTGCCAGCAGCTTCCTGAGACTAGCGGGAAAGAACACCGGGGAGCTGTTTTTT,CASSFLRLAGKNTGELFF
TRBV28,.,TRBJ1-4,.,TGTGCCAGCAGTTTGCAGGGAGTCACTAATGAAAAACTGTTTTTT,CASSLQGVTNEKLFF
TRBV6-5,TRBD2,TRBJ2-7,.,TGTGCCAGCAGTTACTCGGTTAGCGGGAGGAAGAACGAGCAGTACTTC,CASSYSVSGRKNEQYF
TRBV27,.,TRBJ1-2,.,TGTGCCAGCGGTTATGATAGGGGAGCCCTCGGCTACACCTTC,CASGYDRGALGYTF
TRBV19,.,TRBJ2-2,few,TGTGCCAGTAGTTCTCCCTCGCAGCGGCTGGCCGGGGAGCTGTTTTTT,CASSSPSQRLAGELFF
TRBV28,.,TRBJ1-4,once,TGTGCCAGCAGCCCGGGGCGGGAAAAACTGTTTTTT,CASSPGREKLFF
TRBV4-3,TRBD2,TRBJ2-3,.,TGCGCCAGCAGCCCACTAGCGGGACAAAGAACAGATACGCAGTATTTT,CASSPLAGQRTDTQYF
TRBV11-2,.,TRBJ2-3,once,TGTGCCAGCAGCTCCTGGGGTGGAAGGTCGACAGATACGCAGTATTTT,CASSSWGGRSTDTQYF
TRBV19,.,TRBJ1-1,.,TGTGCCAGTAGTATAGTGCCGGGGTCGAACACTGAAGCTTTCTTT,CASSIVPGSNTEAFF
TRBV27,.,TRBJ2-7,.,TGTGCCAGCAGGGTTGGGCAGGGGTCCGGGAACGAGCAGTACTTC,CASRVGQGSGNEQYF
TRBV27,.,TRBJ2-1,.,TGTGCCAGCAGTCGAGAGCGGGCCCCCTACAATGAGCAGTTCTTC,CASSRERAPYNEQFF
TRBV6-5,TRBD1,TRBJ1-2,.,TGTGCCAGCAGACTCGGACAGGGCGGCTATGGCTACACCTTC,CASRLGQGGYGYTF
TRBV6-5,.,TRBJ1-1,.,TGTGCCAGCAGTTACGACAGGCTGAACACTGAAGCTTTCTTT,CASSYDRLNTEAFF
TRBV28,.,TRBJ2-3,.,TGTGCCAGCAGTTTCAAACTAGCTAGGGCAGATACGCAGTATTTT,CASSFKLARADTQYF
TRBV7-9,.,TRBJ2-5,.,TGTGCCAGCCGGAGGGGGTTGGTAGAGACCCAGTACTTC,CASRRGLVETQYF
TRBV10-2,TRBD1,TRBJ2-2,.,TGCGCCAGCAGTGAGTCGGGACAGACATTCACCGGGGAGCTGTTTTTT,CASSESGQTFTGELFF
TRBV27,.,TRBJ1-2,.,TGTGCCAGCAGTTTATTCGCAGGGGACTATGGCTACACCTTC,CASSLFAGDYGYTF
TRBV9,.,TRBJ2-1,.,TGTGCCAGCAGCGTAGTCGATAGCTCCTACAATGAGCAGTTCTTC,CASSVVDSSYNEQFF
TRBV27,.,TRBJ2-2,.,TGTGCCAGCAGTTACAGCACCGGGGAGCTGTTTTTT,CASSYSTGELFF
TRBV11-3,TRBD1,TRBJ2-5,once,TGTGCCAGCAGCCTGTCTCCCGGGGACAGGGCCCAAGAGACCCAGTACTTC,CASSLSPGDRAQETQYF
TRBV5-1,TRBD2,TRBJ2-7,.,TGCGCCAGCAGCAAGAGCCGGGACTACAGCTGGGCCGAGCAGTACTTC,CASSKSRDYSWAEQYF
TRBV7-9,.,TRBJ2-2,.,TGTGCCAGCAGCTTAGGGCGGACGGGGGAGCTGTTTTTT,CASSLGRTGELFF
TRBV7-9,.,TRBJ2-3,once,TGTGCCAGCAGCTCCCAAGCGCCCACAGATACGCAGTATTTT,CASSSQAPTDTQYF
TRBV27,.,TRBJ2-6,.,TGTGCCAGCGGCCTTAAGGTGGTGACGGTCCCTGGGGCCAACGTCCTGACTTTC,CASGLKVVTVPGANVLTF
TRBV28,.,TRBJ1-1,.,TGTGCCAGCAGTCACCTCGGGGGGCGCGTCACTGAAGCTTTCTTT,CASSHLGGRVTEAFF
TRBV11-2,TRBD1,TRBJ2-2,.,TGTGCCAGCCCGAAACAGGGGATCGACACCGGGGAGCTGTTTTTT,CASPKQGIDTGELFF
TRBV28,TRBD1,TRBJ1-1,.,TGTGCCAGCAGTCTCCCGACGGGACAGCCAGGGAACACTGAAGCTTTCTTT,CASSLPTGQPGNTEAFF
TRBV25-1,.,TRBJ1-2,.,TGTGCCAGCAGCCCCAGGGGCCGGGCTGGCTACACCTTC,CASSPRGRAGYTF